These T cell receptor beta chains were read from a single sample in a study of vaccination and CD4 T cells after COVID-19. No antigen is known for these receptors. Via MiXCR, TCRdb re-called the PCR reads, giving one row per CDR3 protein. The sample contains 16,000 or so distinct CDR3 sequences, 55% of which appear only once. What was sequenced was CD4+ T cells from blood, cultured in vitro. The receptors stem from a human donor who had recovered from COVID-19. Both conserved end residues are part of each CDR3. The D gene is left open where the match is weak. Not every row has a clone size; where given, it reads once, few, many or a size class.

d_gene,abundance,v_gene,j_gene,CDR3nt,CDR3aa
-,-,TRBV30,TRBJ1-1,TGTGCCTGGCAGATAGGACAGCCGGGCACTGAAGCTTTCTTT,CAWQIGQPGTEAFF
TRBD2,-,TRBV19,TRBJ2-7,TGTGCCAGTAGTATAAACGGACTAGCGGGAGTCGAGCAGTACTTC,CASSINGLAGVEQYF
TRBD1,-,TRBV6-4,TRBJ2-3,TGTGCCAGCAGTCGGACAGGCGAAACCTCCACAGATACGCAGTATTTT,CASSRTGETSTDTQYF
-,-,TRBV5-4,TRBJ2-7,TGTGCCAGCAGCTTGAAAACAGGGAGCTCCTACGAGCAGTACTTC,CASSLKTGSSYEQYF
TRBD1,-,TRBV20-1,TRBJ2-2,TGCAGTGCTAGAGGACAGGGGGTACAAACCGGGGAGCTGTTTTTT,CSARGQGVQTGELFF
-,-,TRBV20-1,TRBJ2-4,TGCAGTGCTAGTGAAGGTTTTGTCGACATTCAGTACTTC,CSASEGFVDIQYF
TRBD1,few,TRBV7-9,TRBJ2-7,TGTGCCAGCAGCTTAGGGGCAGGGGGCTACAACGAGCAGTACTTC,CASSLGAGGYNEQYF
-,-,TRBV2,TRBJ1-6,TGTGCCAGCAAGGGCGAGGGGCGCTCACCCCTCCACTTT,CASKGEGRSPLHF
-,-,TRBV7-2,TRBJ1-2,TGTGCCAGCAGCCGATCTCAGGGAAGCTACACCTTC,CASSRSQGSYTF
-,few,TRBV28,TRBJ2-7,TGTGCCACCAAGTTGGGGGCCAACTACGAGCAGTACTTC,CATKLGANYEQYF
TRBD1,-,TRBV29-1,TRBJ1-2,TGCAGCGTTTATGGGGGACAGGGGAGCGGTGGCTACACCTTC,CSVYGGQGSGGYTF
-,once,TRBV5-1,TRBJ1-2,TGCGCCAGCAGCTTGGCCGCTAACTATGGCTACACCTTC,CASSLAANYGYTF
TRBD1,-,TRBV7-9,TRBJ2-7,TGTGCCAGCAGCCCAACGAGACAGGGGGCCCCCTACGAGCAGTACTTC,CASSPTRQGAPYEQYF
-,few,TRBV6-2/TRBV6-3,TRBJ2-7,TGTGCCAGCAGTTACGGGACTCTCCTTTTGGAGCAGTACTTC,CASSYGTLLLEQYF
TRBD1,-,TRBV11-1,TRBJ1-1,TGTGCCAGCAGCCGGGACAGAGCTGAAGCTTTCTTT,CASSRDRAEAFF
-,-,TRBV30,TRBJ1-5,TGTGCCTGCGGCCGGGTGGACTCCAATCAGCCCCAGCATTTT,CACGRVDSNQPQHF
-,-,TRBV20-1,TRBJ1-6,TGCAGTGCGTGGACAGTGCCTGGTTCACCCCTCCACTTT,CSAWTVPGSPLHF
TRBD1,-,TRBV7-8,TRBJ1-4,TGTGCCAGCAGCATCAGGACAGGGTTTAATGAAAAACTGTTTTTT,CASSIRTGFNEKLFF
-,-,TRBV6-4,TRBJ1-2,TGTGCCAGCAGTGAGGCGCCAGCGACCTATGGCTACACCTTC,CASSEAPATYGYTF
-,few,TRBV7-9,TRBJ1-6,TGTGCCAGCGGGCAGGGAGTTGGTTCACCCCTCCACTTT,CASGQGVGSPLHF
-,-,TRBV18,TRBJ2-7,TGTGCCAGCTCACCTGGTAGGGGCGTACTCTCCTACGAGCAGTACTTC,CASSPGRGVLSYEQYF
-,-,TRBV7-6,TRBJ2-5,TGTGCCAGCAGCTTAATAGGAAACAGCCACCAAGAGACCCAGTACTTC,CASSLIGNSHQETQYF
-,-,TRBV6-5,TRBJ1-3,TGTGCCAGCAGTTACTCGATATCAGGGCCCAAGTACACCATATATTTT,CASSYSISGPKYTIYF
-,-,TRBV6-7,TRBJ1-6,TGTGCCAGCAGTTACAATCGCGAGAGCTCCTATAATTCACCCCTCCACTTT,CASSYNRESSYNSPLHF
-,-,TRBV7-9,TRBJ2-3,TGTGCCAGCAGCTTACCTCTCGGCCTAAGGGGTCGGAGCACAGATACGCAGTATTTT,CASSLPLGLRGRSTDTQYF
-,once,TRBV11-1,TRBJ1-1,TGTGCCAGCAGCCAACAGCCGATGAACACTGAAGCTTTCTTT,CASSQQPMNTEAFF
TRBD1,few,TRBV6-1,TRBJ2-7,TGTGCCAGCAGGCCGGGACAGGGGCCCCCAGAGCAGTACTTC,CASRPGQGPPEQYF
-,-,TRBV20-1,TRBJ2-5,TGCAGTGCTACAGGGAGAGGGTTTAACCAAGAGACCCAGTACTTC,CSATGRGFNQETQYF
-,-,TRBV28,TRBJ1-6,TGTGCCAGCAGTCCCTGGACCACTAGCTCCTATAATTCACCCCTCCACTTT,CASSPWTTSSYNSPLHF
-,-,TRBV20-1,TRBJ2-1,TGCAGTGCTAGAGATGGGGCTTCCTGGAACCACAATGAGCAGTTCTTC,CSARDGASWNHNEQFF
TRBD1,few,TRBV2,TRBJ1-1,TGTGCCAGCACCAGACAGGGGGGCACTGAAGCTTTCTTT,CASTRQGGTEAFF
-,-,TRBV7-8,TRBJ1-3,TGTGCCAGCAGCTTAAGGGAGGGTTCTGGAAACACCATATATTTT,CASSLREGSGNTIYF
TRBD2,few,TRBV20-1,TRBJ2-3,TGCAGTGCTACAGAGACTAGCGGGAGAACAGATACGCAGTATTTT,CSATETSGRTDTQYF
TRBD2,-,TRBV7-2,TRBJ2-7,TGTGCCAGCAGCTTAAACGGGATGGAGGTAGCGGGTTCCTCCTACGAGCAGTACTTC,CASSLNGMEVAGSSYEQYF
-,-,TRBV19,TRBJ1-2,TGTGCCAGTAGTATAAATGAACATGGCTACACCTTC,CASSINEHGYTF
-,-,TRBV7-9,TRBJ1-2,TGTGCCAGCAGTCCACATCGGACAGCTAACTATGGCTACACCTTC,CASSPHRTANYGYTF
-,-,TRBV7-9,TRBJ2-3,TGTGCCAGCAGCCCTCCGTCGGGGTGGGCCACAGATACGCAGTATTTT,CASSPPSGWATDTQYF
TRBD1,-,TRBV11-2,TRBJ2-2,TGTGCCAGCAGCTTGGGTACCGGGACAGGGGGTAACACCGGGGAGCTGTTTTTT,CASSLGTGTGGNTGELFF
-,few,TRBV10-3,TRBJ1-1,TGTGCCATCGGGATAACAGAGAACACTGAAGCTTTCTTT,CAIGITENTEAFF
TRBD1,-,TRBV7-9,TRBJ1-2,TGTGCCAGCAGCCCCCAACAGGGGAACCCCTATGGCTACACCTTC,CASSPQQGNPYGYTF
-,few,TRBV7-9,TRBJ1-6,TGTGCCAGCAGCTTAGGAGGGGCAGAGAATTCACCCCTCCACTTT,CASSLGGAENSPLHF
TRBD1,once,TRBV20-1,TRBJ1-5,TGCAGTGCTTCCGGGACAGAGGATCAGCCCCAGCATTTT,CSASGTEDQPQHF
-,few,TRBV7-3,TRBJ1-1,TGTGCCAGCCGGGACACGAACCAGGCTGAAGCTTTCTTT,CASRDTNQAEAFF
-,-,TRBV24-1,TRBJ1-2,TGTGCCACCAGTAAGGACTATGGCTACACCTTC,CATSKDYGYTF
-,-,TRBV7-9,TRBJ1-1,TGTGCCAGCAGCCTAGGTCAGGGAAACACTGAAGCTTTCTTT,CASSLGQGNTEAFF
TRBD1,-,TRBV10-3,TRBJ1-5,TGTGCCTCCGGACAGGGGACTCAGCCCCAGCATTTT,CASGQGTQPQHF
-,-,TRBV12-3/TRBV12-4,TRBJ1-5,TGTGCCAGCAGTTTAAGGGTGGGGGCAGGCTTGGACAATCAGCCCCAGCATTTT,CASSLRVGAGLDNQPQHF
-,-,TRBV15,TRBJ2-7,TGTGCCACCAGCAGAGACCTCTACGAGCAGTACTTC,CATSRDLYEQYF
-,-,TRBV2,TRBJ2-1,TGTGCCAGCAGGGCGGGAAGTGAGCAGTTCTTC,CASRAGSEQFF
-,-,TRBV7-2,TRBJ2-3,TGTGCCAGCACCGCACAGGGCAATTCGGCAGATACGCAGTATTTT,CASTAQGNSADTQYF
-,-,TRBV7-2,TRBJ1-2,TGTGCCAGCAGCTTAATTGGAACTAACTATGGCTACACCTTC,CASSLIGTNYGYTF
-,few,TRBV6-1,TRBJ1-2,TGTGCCAGCAGTGAGTCTAGGGATGGCTACACCTTC,CASSESRDGYTF
-,few,TRBV19,TRBJ2-1,TGTGCCAGTAGTCCCATATACGAGGTCTGGAATGAGCAGTTCTTC,CASSPIYEVWNEQFF
TRBD1,-,TRBV6-1,TRBJ2-1,TGTGCCAGCAGCCAGGACAGGGACCCTTACAATGAGCAGTTCTTC,CASSQDRDPYNEQFF
TRBD2,few,TRBV5-8,TRBJ2-2,TGTGCCAGCAGCTCTCATCTAGCGGGAGGATACACCGGGGAGCTGTTTTTT,CASSSHLAGGYTGELFF
-,-,TRBV20-1,TRBJ2-7,TGCAGTGCTAGACTGACTGGCTCCTACGAGCAGTACTTC,CSARLTGSYEQYF
-,-,TRBV7-2,TRBJ1-2,TGTGCCAGCAGCCCCACTACGGTGAAATATGGCTACACCTTC,CASSPTTVKYGYTF
-,-,TRBV10-1,TRBJ2-5,TGCGCCAGCAGTGGGGGGAAATTGGGGAGAGAGACCCAGTACTTC,CASSGGKLGRETQYF
-,-,TRBV12-3/TRBV12-4,TRBJ2-1,TGTGCCAGCAGCCGAAATCTCTACAATGAGCAGTTCTTC,CASSRNLYNEQFF